Below, 5 T cell receptor beta chains from the same sample are listed, as sequenced in a study of blood T cell repertoires in COVID-19. The table came from immunoSEQ multiplex PCR; TCRdb's copy has only in-frame clones and leaves some out. The sample lists about 70,000 clones; roughly 80% were seen once. The sample taken for sequencing was peripheral blood. These receptor sequences come from a woman aged 55-69 years with acute or convalescent COVID-19.

The chain carries TRBV5-1 and TRBJ2-3, with a tentative D call TRBD1 (5 bases). The V gene's germline CDR1 is SGHRS and CDR2 YFSETQ. CDR3 size: 13 residues. V gave up 0 bases and J gave up 5 bases, with 7 bases separating them. CDR3 DNA: TGCGCCAGCAGCTTGGATAGGGGAGATACGCAGTATTTT. Encoded protein: CASSLDRGDTQYF.

V and J are TRBV18 and TRBJ1-2; 10 nucleotides line up with TRBD1. There are 15 residues in the CDR3. Germline V gene lookup returns CDR1 KGHSH and CDR2 LQKENI. After removal of 5 bases from V and 5 bases from J, the junction contained 8 bases not matched to a gene. CDR3 sequence (DNA): TGTGCCAGCTCAAAGGACAGGGGGAGTGAGTATGGCTACACCTTC. It encodes CASSKDRGSEYGYTF.

This chain links TRBV7-8 with TRBJ1-5; D is uncertain. The CDR3 contains 14 residues. The germline gives CDR1 SGHVS, CDR2 FQNEAQ. Trimming stripped 8 bases from V and 2 bases from J, with 13 bases between. CDR3 coding DNA: TGTGCCAGCCGCGGGGTCGGGGGCAATCAGCCCCAGCATTTT. Its translation is CASRGVGGNQPQHF.

This sequence joins TRBV5-1 and TRBJ2-1; TRBD1 is a possible D gene (5 bases). Looked up from germline, CDR1 is SGHRS and CDR2 is YFSETQ. The ends were cut back, 0 bases at V and 6 bases at J, with 7 bases in the middle. The CDR3 consists of 13 residues. Here the CDR3 reads CASSLGQTNEQFF. The CDR3 nucleotides are TGCGCCAGCAGCTTGGGACAGACCAATGAGCAGTTCTTC.

This sequence joins TRBV7-7 and TRBJ2-5, with TRBD1 identical over 9 bases. In germline, CDR1 is SSHAT, CDR2 FNYEAQ (reference sequence). This CDR3 has 14 amino acids. The V and J ends lost 5 bases and 3 bases, in that order; junction bases with no gene match: 4. DNA of the CDR3: TGTGCCAGCAGCGAGACAGGGGGAGAAGAGACCCAGTACTTC. Its translation is CASSETGGEETQYF.